A single TCR beta chain is shown here with its context. Trimming took off 6 bases at V and 6 bases at J, with 9 bases between the two ends. CDR3 length equals 13 residues. The germline V gene has CDR1 MNHEY and CDR2 SVGAGI. Per the authors' pipeline: How many nucleated cells were present was estimated from reference gene primer amplification. Using immunoSEQ multiplex PCR, the repertoire was profiled, and TCRdb retains in-frame clones only, with some absent. That table gives V, J and clone size, and the DNA gave D and trimming. The table has about 59,000 clones, roughly nine tenths seen once; the top ten hold roughly 5.3%. This specimen belongs to a study of blood T cell repertoires in COVID-19. Study information: Donors in the United States, Italy and Spain gave samples during acute or convalescent COVID-19. The analysed material was cDNA or gDNA that came from T cells, B-cell-depleted T cells, or PBMCs.

This sequence joins TRBV6-5 and TRBJ1-6; no firm D call. Sequencing was done on a sample of peripheral blood. The TCR originated in a man aged 80 or over in a cohort sampled during active COVID-19. The CDR3: CASRRSVNSPLHF. DNA for the CDR3: TGTGCCAGCAGACGCAGTGTTAATTCACCCCTCCACTTT.